Each of the 26 T cell receptor beta chains below was sequenced from the same sample in a study of beta chain features in type 1 diabetes. Every bit of the isolated RNA underwent reverse transcription, so sequencing read expressed TCRB transcripts. TCRdb keeps only in-frame clones here, not all; method: immunoSEQ multiplex PCR. The profile shows roughly 400,000 clones, about 15% of them singletons. The sample consisted of naive CD4+ T cells from blood. The receptors stem from a woman aged 18-29 years in good health.

The genes are TRBV11-2 and TRBJ2-1; 14 bases fit TRBD2. Germline CDR1 SGHAT, CDR2 FQNNGV. This CDR3 is built from 19 residues. With 5 bases clipped from V and 1 base from J, the junction kept 10 bases outside the gene matches. CDR3 DNA: TGTGCCAGCAGCCCAGTGGGACTAGCGGGAGAACGGTCCTACAATGAGCAGTTCTTC. Its translation is CASSPVGLAGERSYNEQFF. Supplemented by reference TRBV11-2 and TRBJ2-1, the full variable domain reads EAGVAQSPRYKIIEKRQSVAFWCNPISGHATLYWYQQILGQGPKLLIQFQNNGVVDDSQLPKDRFSAERLKGVDSTLKIQPAKLEDSAVYLCASSPVGLAGERSYNEQFFGPGTRLTVL.

This clone was detected only a few times. V gene TRBV5-1 combines with J gene TRBJ1-2, with D unresolved. Trimming left V 5 bases short and J 2 bases short, with 7 bases between. The CDR3 extends over 12 amino acids. The germline gives CDR1 SGHRS, CDR2 YFSETQ. The CDR3 here is CASREPNYGYTF. The CDR3 DNA reads as TGCGCCAGCAGGGAGCCGAACTATGGCTACACCTTC.

This clone was counted a few times. The chain uses TRBV28 and TRBJ2-2; 14 nucleotides align to TRBD2. Looked up from germline, CDR1 is MDHEN and CDR2 is SYDVKM. The CDR3 length is 18 residues. The V and J ends lost 4 bases and 7 bases, in that order; junction bases with no gene match: 11. The CDR3 nucleotides are TGTGCCAGCAGTTCCCCCTTGGGACTAGCGGGAGATCTCGGGGAGCTGTTTTTT. Translated: CASSSPLGLAGDLGELFF.

This clone was counted a few times. The rearrangement links TRBV5-6 to TRBJ2-2, with D possibly TRBD1 on 5 matching bases. This CDR3 is built from 17 residues. From germline, CDR1 is SGHDT and CDR2 YYEEEE. Trimming took 4 bases from V and 2 from J, leaving 18 bases between them. The CDR3 sequence is CASSPTWRQTNTGELFF. The DNA of the CDR3 is TGTGCCAGCAGCCCAACTTGGCGACAGACTAACACCGGGGAGCTGTTTTTT.

The chain employs TRBV5-1 and TRBJ2-7; D ambiguous. CDR3 length: 14 residues. Germline CDR1 SGHRS, CDR2 YFSETQ. V was pared by 0 bases and J by 3 bases, with 10 bases between. In DNA form, the CDR3 reads TGCGCCAGCAGCTTGGTTGGTCAGAACTACGAGCAGTACTTC. Encoded protein: CASSLVGQNYEQYF.

The chain has TRBV28 and TRBJ1-1; D remains ambiguous. V was pared by 4 bases and J by 6 bases, with 9 bases between. This CDR3 has 12 amino acids. Germline-derived CDR1 and CDR2 are MDHEN and SYDVKM. DNA of the CDR3: TGTGCCAGCAGTTCCTCTAGCCCTGAAGCTTTCTTT. It specifies CASSSSSPEAFF.

This clone appeared a few times. The rearrangement links TRBV21-1 to TRBJ2-1; TRBD2 is the table's D call, not checked against the DNA. TRBV21-1 is listed as a pseudogene. This CDR3 region has 19 residues. CDR3 residues: CASSNELAGGPSSYNEQFF. The CDR3, as DNA: TGTGCCAGCAGCAATGAACTAGCGGGAGGGCCTAGCTCCTACAATGAGCAGTTCTTC.

The rearrangement uses TRBV7-3 and TRBJ1-1; D gene unclear. In germline, CDR1 is SGHTA, CDR2 FQGTGA. The CDR3 runs 16 residues. The ends were cut back, 6 bases at V and 1 base at J, with 18 bases in the middle. The CDR3 region is CASRLHATPGNTEAFF. CDR3 in DNA: TGTGCCAGCAGACTGCATGCGACGCCGGGGAACACTGAAGCTTTCTTT.

This chain connects TRBV5-6 to TRBJ2-1, with TRBD2 matching over 11 bases. V was clipped by 4 bases and J by 2 bases; unmatched bases: 2. This CDR3 contains 15 residues. The germline gives CDR1 SGHDT, CDR2 YYEEEE. The CDR3 loop reads CASSLGLAAYNEQFF. The CDR3 DNA reads as TGTGCCAGCAGCCTGGGACTAGCGGCCTACAATGAGCAGTTCTTC.

The CDR3 coding sequence is TGTGCCAGCAGCCCCAGACAATTCGATACGCAGTATTTT. Protein: CASSPRQFDTQYF. The chain has TRBV11-3 and TRBJ2-3, with unresolved D. The CDR3 is 13 amino acids. From germline, CDR1 is SGHNT and CDR2 YENEEA. With 5 bases removed from V and 6 bases from J, the gap between germline ends came to 12 bases.

Here the CDR3 reads CAWSDMGDTQYF. The CDR3, as DNA: TGTGCCTGGAGCGACATGGGAGATACGCAGTATTTT. The chain is built from TRBV30 and TRBJ2-3; no definite D call. Germline assignment: CDR1 GTSNPN and CDR2 SVGIG (reference sequence). The CDR3 is made up of 12 amino acids. Between the trimmed V and J ends, which lost 3 bases and 5 bases, there was a span of 9 bases.

The V and J genes are TRBV6-5 and TRBJ2-5; no firm D call. The CDR3 runs 14 residues. V was cut by 6 bases and J by 1 base, with 12 bases left in between. Germline-derived CDR1 and CDR2 are MNHEY and SVGAGI. CDR3 sequence reads: CASRSVRGQETQYF. CDR3 nucleotide sequence: TGTGCCAGCAGGTCAGTCCGCGGCCAAGAGACCCAGTACTTC.

This clone was seen only once. V is TRBV27 and J is TRBJ2-7; TRBD2 matches at 12 bases. V trimming: 6 bases; J trimming: 4 bases; junction bases outside the gene matches: 7. The germline gives CDR1 MNHEY, CDR2 SMNVEV (reference sequence). The CDR3 consists of 15 residues. The chain's CDR3 is CASRIPSGRVYEQYF. The CDR3 region has the DNA TGTGCCAGCAGAATCCCTAGCGGGAGGGTGTACGAGCAGTACTTC.

The CDR3 DNA sequence: TGTGCCAGCAGTTTAGGTATACAGGGGTTGAACACTGAAGCTTTCTTT. Its protein product is CASSLGIQGLNTEAFF. This chain connects TRBV27 to TRBJ1-1; 7 bases are shared with TRBD1. This CDR3 is built from 16 residues. Germline V CDR1 and CDR2: MNHEY, SMNVEV (reference sequence). With 2 bases clipped from V and 0 bases from J, the junction kept 6 bases outside the gene matches.

In DNA form, the CDR3 reads TGTGCCACCAGCAGAGATTCGCGGATTTCCTACAATGAGCAGTTCTTC. As protein: CATSRDSRISYNEQFF. V usage is TRBV15 and J usage is TRBJ2-1, with D uncertain. The germline V gene has CDR1 LNHNV and CDR2 YYDKDF (reference sequence). Trimming removed 0 bases from V and 1 base from J, with 10 bases in between. The CDR3 extends over 16 amino acids.

A few counts support this clone. The rearrangement links TRBV7-9 to TRBJ1-1; 8 bases map to TRBD1. J lost 8 bases, V lost 5 bases, and 4 bases had no gene match. The CDR3 is made up of 12 amino acids. Germline V CDR1 and CDR2: SEHNR, FQNEAQ (reference sequence). The CDR3, as DNA: TGTGCCAGCAGCAGAGGGGACAGGGAAGCTTTCTTT. This translates into CASSRGDREAFF.

Here the CDR3 reads CASSSAGVSYTEAFF. CDR3 sequence (DNA): TGTGCCAGCAGTTCCGCCGGGGTTTCGTACACTGAAGCTTTCTTT. This chain joins TRBV28 and TRBJ1-1; no clear D gene. The CDR3 is 15 residues long. The V gene lost 4 bases and the J gene lost 3 bases, with 15 bases spanning the gap. CDR1 is MDHEN and CDR2 is SYDVKM in the germline V gene.

This sequence joins TRBV28 and TRBJ1-1; a possible D gene is TRBD1 (6 bases). V shed 4 bases and J shed 3 bases, with 12 bases lying between them. The CDR3 is 14 residues long. Germline-derived CDR1 and CDR2 are MDHEN and SYDVKM. CDR3 nucleotide sequence: TGTGCCAGCAGTTCACACAGGGACGACACTGAAGCTTTCTTT. It specifies CASSSHRDDTEAFF.

Here the CDR3 reads CASSQSTTGNQPQHF. The DNA for the CDR3 is TGTGCCAGCAGCCAGTCGACCACAGGTAATCAGCCCCAGCATTTT. The V and J genes are TRBV4-2 and TRBJ1-5, with D tentatively TRBD1 (5 bases). The CDR3 sequence is 15 residues long. Germline V gene sequence: CDR1 LGHNA, CDR2 YNFKEQ. V lost 3 bases and J 4 bases, leaving 13 bases between the germline ends.

This clone has just a few counts. The V gene is TRBV7-8, the J gene TRBJ2-3, with D perhaps matching TRBD2 (5 bases). Germline values: CDR1 SGHVS, CDR2 FQNEAQ. The CDR3 runs 13 residues. Trimming removed 5 bases from V and 3 bases from J, with 9 bases in between. For the CDR3, the DNA is TGTGCCAGCAGCCGGTCGGGAACAGATACGCAGTATTTT. Its protein product is CASSRSGTDTQYF.

In this sample, this clone turned up a few times. The sample holds other DNA sequences that translate to the same CDR3. The rearrangement links TRBV7-2 to TRBJ1-1; D is possibly TRBD1 (6 bases). Looked up from germline, CDR1 is SGHTA and CDR2 is FQGNSA. Trimming took off 4 bases at V and 1 base at J, with 7 bases between the two ends. CDR3 size: 13 residues. The CDR3 loop is CASSSQGNTEAFF. In DNA, the CDR3 is TGTGCCAGCAGCTCACAGGGGAACACTGAAGCTTTCTTT.

V and J are TRBV5-4 and TRBJ1-1; D ambiguous. Looked up from germline, CDR1 is SGHNT and CDR2 is YYREEE (reference sequence). This CDR3 contains 14 residues. V lost 5 bases and J lost 1, with 12 bases in between. The CDR3 region is CASSLFVPNTEAFF. DNA for the CDR3: TGTGCCAGCAGTCTCTTCGTCCCGAACACTGAAGCTTTCTTT.

The V gene is TRBV7-2, the J gene TRBJ2-7; no clear D. V lost 5 bases and J 0 bases, leaving 5 bases between the germline ends. This CDR3 spans 12 amino acids. From germline, CDR1 is SGHTA and CDR2 FQGNSA. This chain's CDR3 is CASSPGSYEQYF. The CDR3 region has the DNA TGTGCCAGCAGCCCGGGCTCCTACGAGCAGTACTTC.

The chain uses TRBV30 and TRBJ1-2, with D hard to call. V lost 5 bases to trimming and J lost 2 bases, with 12 bases between them. The CDR3 runs to 13 residues. Germline V gene lookup returns CDR1 GTSNPN and CDR2 SVGIG (reference sequence). The CDR3 DNA reads as TGTGCCTGGGAGGGTGGAGGGAACTATGGCTACACCTTC. Amino acids: CAWEGGGNYGYTF.

The chain links TRBV5-1 to TRBJ2-5, with TRBD2 identical over 9 bases. The length of the CDR3 is 15 residues. Unmatched junction bases numbered 9, after V lost 4 bases and J lost 5 bases. Germline CDR1 SGHRS, CDR2 YFSETQ. The CDR3 sequence: CASSAEGLATETQYF. DNA of the CDR3: TGCGCCAGCAGCGCAGAGGGACTAGCAACGGAGACCCAGTACTTC.

CDR3 nucleotide sequence: TGTGCCAGCACCCTTAGCGGGAGCCACACAGATACGCAGTATTTT. Encoded protein: CASTLSGSHTDTQYF. The chain is built from TRBV7-2 and TRBJ2-3, with 9 positions matching TRBD2. The V gene end was trimmed by 7 bases and the J gene end by 2 bases; junction bases not matched to a gene: 7. Looked up from germline, CDR1 is SGHTA and CDR2 is FQGNSA. This CDR3 is 15 amino acids long.